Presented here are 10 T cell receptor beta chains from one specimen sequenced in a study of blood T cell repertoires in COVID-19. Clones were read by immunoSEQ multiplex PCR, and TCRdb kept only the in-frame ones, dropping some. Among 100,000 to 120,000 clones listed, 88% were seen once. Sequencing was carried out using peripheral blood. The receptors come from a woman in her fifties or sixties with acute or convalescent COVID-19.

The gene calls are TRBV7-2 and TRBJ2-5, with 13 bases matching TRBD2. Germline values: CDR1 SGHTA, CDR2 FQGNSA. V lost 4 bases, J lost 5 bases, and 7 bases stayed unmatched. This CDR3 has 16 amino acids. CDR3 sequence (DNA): TGTGCCAGCAGCTCCGGACTAGCGGGAGAAGGGGAGACCCAGTACTTC. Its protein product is CASSSGLAGEGETQYF. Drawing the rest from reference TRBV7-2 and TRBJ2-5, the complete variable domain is GAGVSQSPSNKVTEKGKDVELRCDPISGHTALYWYRQSLGQGLEFLIYFQGNSAPDKSGLPSDRFSAERTGGSVSTLTIQRTQQEDSAVYLCASSSGLAGEGETQYFGPGTRLLVL.

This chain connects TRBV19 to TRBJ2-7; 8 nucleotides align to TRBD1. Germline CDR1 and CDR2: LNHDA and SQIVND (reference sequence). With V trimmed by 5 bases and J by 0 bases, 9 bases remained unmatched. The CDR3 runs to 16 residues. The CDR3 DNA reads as TGTGCCAGTAGTCAGGACAGGGTTGTCAGCTCCTACGAGCAGTACTTC. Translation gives CASSQDRVVSSYEQYF.

The CDR3 DNA reads as TGTGCCAGCAGCCCGAGGCCAGCGGTAAACACCGGGGAGCTGTTTTTT. Residues: CASSPRPAVNTGELFF. V gene TRBV3-1 (or the pseudogene TRBV3-2) combines with J gene TRBJ2-2; weak D call: TRBD2 (5 bases). The CDR3 runs 16 residues. V lost 4 bases and J lost 2, with 14 bases in between. From germline, CDR1 is LGHDT and CDR2 YNNKEL (reference sequence).

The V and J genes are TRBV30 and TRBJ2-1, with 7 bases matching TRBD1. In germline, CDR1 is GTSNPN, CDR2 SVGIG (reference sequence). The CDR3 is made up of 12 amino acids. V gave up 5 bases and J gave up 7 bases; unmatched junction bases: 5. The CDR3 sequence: CAWGPGGNEQFF. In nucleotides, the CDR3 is TGTGCCTGGGGGCCAGGGGGAAATGAGCAGTTCTTC.

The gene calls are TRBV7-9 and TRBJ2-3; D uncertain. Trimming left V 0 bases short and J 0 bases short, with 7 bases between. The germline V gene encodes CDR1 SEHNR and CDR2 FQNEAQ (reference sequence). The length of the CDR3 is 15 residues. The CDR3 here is CASSLASTSTDTQYF. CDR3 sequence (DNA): TGTGCCAGCAGCTTAGCTAGTACTAGCACAGATACGCAGTATTTT. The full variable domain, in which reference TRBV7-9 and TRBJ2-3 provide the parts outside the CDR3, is DTGVSQNPRHKITKRGQNVTFRCDPISEHNRLYWYRQTLGQGPEFLTYFQNEAQLEKSRLLSDRFSAERPKGSFSTLEIQRTEQGDSAMYLCASSLASTSTDTQYFGPGTRLTVL.

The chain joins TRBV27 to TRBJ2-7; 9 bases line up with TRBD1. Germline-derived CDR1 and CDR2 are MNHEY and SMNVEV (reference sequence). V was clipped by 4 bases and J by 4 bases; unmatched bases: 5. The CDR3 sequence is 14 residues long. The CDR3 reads CASSSGTGQYEQYF. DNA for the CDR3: TGTGCCAGCAGTTCCGGGACAGGGCAATACGAGCAGTACTTC.

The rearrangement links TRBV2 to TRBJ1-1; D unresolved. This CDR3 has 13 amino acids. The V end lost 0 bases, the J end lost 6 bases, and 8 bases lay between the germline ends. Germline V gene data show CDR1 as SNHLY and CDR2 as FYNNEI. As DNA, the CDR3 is TGTGCCAGCAGTGAAGCTCGGGTCGCTGAAGCTTTCTTT. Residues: CASSEARVAEAFF.

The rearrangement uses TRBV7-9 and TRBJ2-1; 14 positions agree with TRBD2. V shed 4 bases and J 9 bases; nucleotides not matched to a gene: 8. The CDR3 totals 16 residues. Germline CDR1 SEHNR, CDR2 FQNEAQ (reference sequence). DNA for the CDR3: TGTGCCAGCAGCTCGCCGACTAGCGGGAGGGACCCTGAGCAGTTCTTC. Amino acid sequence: CASSSPTSGRDPEQFF.

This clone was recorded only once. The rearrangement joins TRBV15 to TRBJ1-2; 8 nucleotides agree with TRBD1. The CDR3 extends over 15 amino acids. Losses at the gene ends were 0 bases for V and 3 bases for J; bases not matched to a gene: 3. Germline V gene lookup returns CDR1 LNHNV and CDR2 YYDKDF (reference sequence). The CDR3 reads CATSRERTGYYGYTF. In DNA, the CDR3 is TGTGCCACCAGCAGAGAAAGGACAGGGTACTATGGCTACACCTTC.

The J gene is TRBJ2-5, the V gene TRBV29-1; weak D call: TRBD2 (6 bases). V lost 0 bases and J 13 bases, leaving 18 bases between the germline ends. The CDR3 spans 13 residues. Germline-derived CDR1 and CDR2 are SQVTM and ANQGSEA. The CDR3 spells CSVEESTSAPSYF. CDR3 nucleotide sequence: TGCAGCGTTGAAGAGTCGACTAGTGCCCCGTCGTACTTC.